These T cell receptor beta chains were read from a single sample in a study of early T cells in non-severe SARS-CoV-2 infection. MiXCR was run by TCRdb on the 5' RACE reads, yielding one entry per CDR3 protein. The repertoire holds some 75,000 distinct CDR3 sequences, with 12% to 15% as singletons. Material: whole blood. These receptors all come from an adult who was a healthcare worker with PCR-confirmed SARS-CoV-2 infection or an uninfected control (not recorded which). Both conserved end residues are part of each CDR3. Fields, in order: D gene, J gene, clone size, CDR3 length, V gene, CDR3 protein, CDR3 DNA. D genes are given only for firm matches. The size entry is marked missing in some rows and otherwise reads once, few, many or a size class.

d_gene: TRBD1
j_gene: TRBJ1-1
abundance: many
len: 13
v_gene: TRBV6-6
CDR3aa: CASRPDRATEAFF
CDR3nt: TGTGCCAGCAGACCTGACAGGGCCACTGAAGCTTTCTTT

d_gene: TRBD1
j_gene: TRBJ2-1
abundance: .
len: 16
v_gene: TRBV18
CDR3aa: CASSPTRGLSYNEQFF
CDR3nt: TGTGCCAGCTCACCAACGAGGGGGCTCTCCTACAATGAGCAGTTCTTC

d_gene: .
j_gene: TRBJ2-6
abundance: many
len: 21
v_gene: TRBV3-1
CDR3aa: CASSQDRRRGGNPSGANVLTF
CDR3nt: TGTGCCAGCAGCCAAGACCGAAGGAGGGGGGGGAACCCCTCTGGGGCCAACGTCCTGACTTTC

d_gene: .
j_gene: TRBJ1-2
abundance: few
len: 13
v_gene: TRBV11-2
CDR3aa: CASSPAIGYGYTF
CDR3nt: TGTGCCAGCAGCCCCGCGATCGGCTATGGCTACACCTTC

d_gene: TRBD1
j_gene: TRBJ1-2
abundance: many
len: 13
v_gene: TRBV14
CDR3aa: CASSQRGGHGYTF
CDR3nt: TGTGCCAGCAGCCAAAGAGGGGGCCATGGCTACACCTTC

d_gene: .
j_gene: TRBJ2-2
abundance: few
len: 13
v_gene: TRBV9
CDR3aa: CASSPSNAGELFF
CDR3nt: TGTGCCAGCAGCCCCTCAAATGCCGGGGAGCTGTTTTTT

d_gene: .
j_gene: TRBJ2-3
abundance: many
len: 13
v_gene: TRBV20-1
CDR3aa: CSAERGGTDTQYF
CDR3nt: TGCAGTGCCGAGAGGGGGGGCACAGATACGCAGTATTTT

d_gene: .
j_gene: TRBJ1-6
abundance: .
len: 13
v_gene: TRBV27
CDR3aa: CASSLSRRLPLHF
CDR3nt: TGTGCCAGCAGTTTATCGCGTCGACTACCCCTCCACTTT

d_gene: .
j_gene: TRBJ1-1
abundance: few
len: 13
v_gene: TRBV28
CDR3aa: CASSGGVNTEAFF
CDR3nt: TGTGCCAGCAGCGGGGGAGTGAACACTGAAGCTTTCTTT

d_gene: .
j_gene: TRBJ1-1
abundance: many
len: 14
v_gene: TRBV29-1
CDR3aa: CSVRGGAPHGEAFF
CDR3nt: TGCAGCGTTAGGGGGGGGGCGCCCCACGGTGAAGCTTTCTTT

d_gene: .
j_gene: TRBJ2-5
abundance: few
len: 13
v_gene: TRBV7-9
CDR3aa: CASSPDAEETQYF
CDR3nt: TGTGCCAGCAGCCCAGATGCCGAAGAGACCCAGTACTTC

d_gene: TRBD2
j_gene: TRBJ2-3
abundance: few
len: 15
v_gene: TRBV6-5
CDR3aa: CASSLTSGLADTQYF
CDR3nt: TGTGCCAGCAGCCTGACTAGCGGGTTGGCAGATACGCAGTATTTT

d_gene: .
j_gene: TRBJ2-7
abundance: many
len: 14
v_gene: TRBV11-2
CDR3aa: CASSLDDPGTEQYF
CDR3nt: TGTGCCAGCAGCTTAGATGATCCGGGGACCGAGCAGTACTTC

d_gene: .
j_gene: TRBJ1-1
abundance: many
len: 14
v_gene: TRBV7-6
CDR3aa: CASSLAGSNTEAFF
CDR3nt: TGTGCCAGCAGCTTAGCTGGATCGAACACTGAAGCTTTCTTT

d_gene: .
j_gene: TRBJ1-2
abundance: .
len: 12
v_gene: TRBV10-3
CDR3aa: CAISETGYGYTF
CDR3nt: TGTGCCATCAGTGAAACAGGCTATGGCTACACCTTC

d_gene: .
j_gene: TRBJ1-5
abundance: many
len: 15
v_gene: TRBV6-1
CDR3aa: CASSEPGSSNQPQHF
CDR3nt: TGTGCCAGCAGTGAACCTGGGAGTAGCAATCAGCCCCAGCATTTT

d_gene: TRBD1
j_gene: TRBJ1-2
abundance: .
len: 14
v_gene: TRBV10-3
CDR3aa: CAIGASRGEAGYTF
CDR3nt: TGTGCCATCGGAGCTTCCAGGGGGGAAGCTGGCTACACCTTC

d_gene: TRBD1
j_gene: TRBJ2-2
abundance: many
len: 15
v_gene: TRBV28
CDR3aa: CASSSGGEGTGELFF
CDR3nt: TGTGCCAGCAGTTCAGGGGGCGAGGGGACCGGGGAGCTGTTTTTT

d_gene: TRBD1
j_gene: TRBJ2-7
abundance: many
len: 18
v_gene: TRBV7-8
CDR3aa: CASSSIGQGTYTAYEQYF
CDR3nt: TGTGCCAGCAGCTCTATCGGACAGGGGACGTATACGGCCTACGAGCAGTACTTC

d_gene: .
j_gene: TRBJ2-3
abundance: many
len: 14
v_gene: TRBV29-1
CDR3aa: CSGGDGTLGSTQYF
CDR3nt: TGCAGCGGGGGGGACGGAACCCTGGGGAGTACGCAGTATTTT

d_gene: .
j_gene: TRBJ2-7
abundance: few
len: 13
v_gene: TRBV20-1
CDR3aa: CSAPGRGDYEQYF
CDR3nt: TGCAGTGCTCCGGGGCGGGGAGACTACGAGCAGTACTTC

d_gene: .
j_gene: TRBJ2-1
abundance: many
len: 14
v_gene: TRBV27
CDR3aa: CASKEPAAYNEQFF
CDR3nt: TGTGCCAGCAAGGAGCCTGCGGCCTACAATGAGCAGTTCTTC